One sample yielded the 16 T cell receptor beta chains listed below, sequenced in a study of molecular identifiers for immune sequencing clone quantification. TCRdb re-called the PCR reads with MiXCR, one entry per CDR3 protein. Of around 65,000 distinct CDR3 sequences in the sample, around a sixth were seen once. The sequenced sample was naive CD8+ T cells from blood, with Jurkat cell RNA spiked in. The subset was: FACS-sorted CD8+CD4-CCR7+CD45RA+ naive T cells. The receptors shown here come from a human donor in good health. Some libraries in this study had Jurkat cell RNA spiked in.

This clonotype was found many times. The chain uses TRBV7-8 and TRBJ1-3; D might be TRBD1 (5 bases). CDR3 size: 14 residues. V dropped 1 base and J dropped 2 bases, with 6 bases sitting between them. The germline gives CDR1 SGHVS, CDR2 FQNEAQ. CDR3 in amino acids: CASSLGGAGNTIYF. DNA of the CDR3: TGTGCCAGCAGCTTAGGAGGGGCTGGAAACACCATATATTTT.

Many counts were recorded for this clonotype. The chain carries TRBV6-2 or TRBV6-3 and TRBJ1-1; D is uncertain. CDR3 length: 16 amino acids. V lost 5 bases to trimming and J lost 0 bases, with 16 bases between them. Germline V gene data show CDR1 as MNHEY and CDR2 as SVGEGT. The CDR3 is CASSNPPSRMNTEAFF. The CDR3 nucleotides read TGTGCCAGCAGTAATCCTCCGTCACGGATGAACACTGAAGCTTTCTTT.

This rearrangement joins TRBV5-1 to TRBJ2-2, with D possibly matching TRBD2 (5 bases). V lost 4 bases to trimming and J lost 3 bases, with 16 bases between them. Germline CDR1 is SGHRS and CDR2 is YFSETQ. CDR3 length: 16 residues. The CDR3 is CASSPSGPAYTGELFF. The CDR3 region has the DNA TGCGCCAGCAGCCCCAGCGGCCCAGCCTACACCGGGGAGCTGTTTTTT. Full variable domain (rest looked up from reference TRBV5-1 and TRBJ2-2): KAGVTQTPRYLIKTRGQQVTLSCSPISGHRSVSWYQQTPGQGLQFLFEYFSETQRNKGNFPGRFSGRQFSNSRSEMNVSTLELGDSALYLCASSPSGPAYTGELFFGEGSRLTVL.

This clonotype was picked up a small number of times. The V call is TRBV4-1, the J call TRBJ2-2; D is perhaps TRBD2 (6 bases). This CDR3 contains 16 residues. V lost 4 bases and J lost 0, with 12 bases in between. The germline V gene encodes CDR1 MGHRA and CDR2 YSYEKL. CDR3 loop: CASSPTGTSNTGELFF. The DNA for the CDR3 is TGCGCCAGCAGCCCAACCGGGACTTCGAACACCGGGGAGCTGTTTTTT.

This clonotype was seen many times. The chain joins TRBV19 to TRBJ2-2, with unresolved D. Germline CDR1 is LNHDA and CDR2 is SQIVND (reference sequence). V lost 1 base and J lost 4, with 4 bases in between. The CDR3 is 13 amino acids. The CDR3 nucleotides are TGTGCCAGTAGTATAGTCGGCACCGGGGAGCTGTTTTTT. Translation: CASSIVGTGELFF.

This clonotype showed up many times. The V and J genes are TRBV7-9 and TRBJ2-7, with D unresolved. This CDR3 region has 14 residues. V shed 1 base and J shed 2 bases, with 9 bases lying between them. Looked up from germline, CDR1 is SEHNR and CDR2 is FQNEAQ (reference sequence). The CDR3 loop is CASSLVAQTYEQYF. The CDR3 DNA is TGTGCCAGCAGCTTAGTTGCACAGACCTACGAGCAGTACTTC. The whole variable domain, remainder taken from reference TRBV7-9 and TRBJ2-7, is DTGVSQNPRHKITKRGQNVTFRCDPISEHNRLYWYRQTLGQGPEFLTYFQNEAQLEKSRLLSDRFSAERPKGSFSTLEIQRTEQGDSAMYLCASSLVAQTYEQYFGPGTRLTVT.

This clonotype came up many times. The V gene is TRBV7-6, the J gene TRBJ1-1, with 7 positions matching TRBD1. CDR1 and CDR2 from the germline V gene are SGHVS and FNYEAQ. With 3 bases clipped from V and 3 bases from J, the junction kept 4 bases outside the gene matches. The CDR3 is made up of 14 amino acids. CDR3 sequence: CASSLFTGDTEAFF. DNA for the CDR3: TGTGCCAGCAGCTTGTTTACAGGGGACACTGAAGCTTTCTTT.

A few counts support this clonotype. The rearrangement uses TRBV7-2 and TRBJ2-1; 15 bases agree with TRBD2. Looked up from germline, CDR1 is SGHTA and CDR2 is FQGNSA. This CDR3 is built from 19 residues. V was clipped by 5 bases and J by 5 bases; unmatched bases: 13. CDR3 protein: CASSRSGTSGRRTNNEQFF. The CDR3 DNA reads as TGTGCCAGCAGCCGATCCGGGACTAGCGGGAGGCGAACAAACAATGAGCAGTTCTTC.

There are many counts of this clonotype. The chain carries TRBV7-2 and TRBJ2-3; the D gene is possibly TRBD2 (6 bases). From germline, CDR1 is SGHTA and CDR2 FQGNSA. Trimming removed 3 bases at V and 6 bases at J, with 22 bases between. CDR3 length: 17 amino acids. The CDR3 region has the DNA TGTGCCAGCAGCTTGCTTAGCGGCTTCCCCATCCCCGATACGCAGTATTTT. As protein: CASSLLSGFPIPDTQYF.

CDR3 region: CASSLEGGYNEQFF. In nucleotides, the CDR3 is TGCGCCAGCAGCCTCGAGGGGGGCTACAATGAGCAGTTCTTC. J is TRBJ2-1 and V is TRBV4-1; perhaps D is TRBD1 or TRBD2 (6 bases each). In germline, CDR1 is MGHRA, CDR2 YSYEKL. This CDR3 has 14 amino acids. V was cut by 4 bases and J by 3 bases, with 10 bases left in between.

This clonotype was seen repeatedly, ten times or more. This chain links TRBV4-1 with TRBJ1-1, with D unresolved. The germline gives CDR1 MGHRA, CDR2 YSYEKL. This CDR3 comprises 15 residues. The germline V and J ends were trimmed by 1 base and 2 bases, with 11 bases remaining between them. CDR3 loop: CASSQAPSGNTEAFF. The CDR3 region has the DNA TGCGCCAGCAGCCAAGCCCCCTCCGGTAACACTGAAGCTTTCTTT.

Worth noting for this clonotype: With a much larger clone just one base away, this may be a read error. The CDR3 end shows no conserved phenylalanine or tryptophan, and so a read error is likely. The genes are TRBV28 and TRBJ2-7; no reliable D call. Per germline, CDR1 MDHEN and CDR2 SYDVKM. V lost 6 bases and J 7 bases, leaving 16 bases between the germline ends. The CDR3 contains 13 residues. Here the CDR3 reads CASSLEVLREQYS. In DNA, the CDR3 is TGTGCCAGCAGCCTCGAAGTTCTGAGGGAGCAGTACTCC.

The sample holds many counts of this clonotype. This chain's CDR3 is CASSYSQTTEAFF. The DNA of the CDR3 is TGTGCCAGCAGTTACTCGCAGACCACTGAAGCTTTCTTT. This chain links TRBV6-5 with TRBJ1-1; no definite D call. In germline, CDR1 is MNHEY, CDR2 SVGAGI. The ends were cut back, 0 bases at V and 4 bases at J, with 6 bases in the middle. This CDR3 spans 13 amino acids.

This clonotype was recorded at least ten times. This rearrangement joins TRBV7-9 to TRBJ2-1, with 7 bases fitting TRBD1. The germline V gene encodes CDR1 SEHNR and CDR2 FQNEAQ (reference sequence). This CDR3 comprises 14 residues. With V trimmed by 1 base and J by 4 bases, 1 base remained unmatched. CDR3 protein: CASSLEQGYNEQFF. CDR3 DNA: TGTGCCAGCAGCTTAGAACAGGGGTACAATGAGCAGTTCTTC.

This clonotype was detected many times. CDR3 in amino acids: CASSQGIFNIQYF. Here the CDR3 DNA reads TGCGCCAGCAGCCAGGGTATCTTTAACATTCAGTACTTC. The chain combines TRBV4-1 with TRBJ2-4; the D is unclear. Trimming took 3 bases from V and 7 from J, leaving 10 bases between them. Germline CDR1 is MGHRA and CDR2 is YSYEKL. CDR3 size: 13 residues.

This clonotype has at least ten counts. CDR3 region: CASSQVPSEQYF. Here the CDR3 DNA reads TGTGCCAGCAGCCAAGTCCCTAGCGAGCAGTACTTC. The J gene is TRBJ2-7, the V gene TRBV3-1; D call uncertain. V was clipped by 1 base and J by 6 bases, with 7 bases between them. This CDR3 is built from 12 residues. Germline CDR1 reads LGHDT; CDR2 reads YNNKEL (reference sequence).